The 9 T cell receptor beta chains presented below share a single source sample, sequenced in a study of T cell repertoires in ileal Crohn's disease. Repertoires were generated with immunoSEQ multiplex PCR, while TCRdb's copy carries only in-frame clones and drops some. Of more than 7,000 clones in the sample, around 70% were seen once. Time point in this sample: neoterminal ileum biopsy at postoperative endoscopy, about 6 months after surgery. The sample was ileal tissue. The receptor set was obtained from an adult with Crohn's disease.

This clone showed up just once. This sequence joins TRBV28 and TRBJ2-1; TRBD1 aligns across 10 bases. V gave up 3 bases and J gave up 9 bases; unmatched junction bases: 8. Germline V lookup: CDR1 MDHEN, CDR2 SYDVKM. The CDR3 consists of 15 residues. The CDR3 DNA sequence: TGTGCCAGCAGTTTCGGGGGACAGGGGATTCCTGAGCAGTTCTTC. Amino acids: CASSFGGQGIPEQFF.

This chain uses TRBV2 with TRBJ2-3, with 7 bases identical to TRBD1. The V gene end was trimmed by 5 bases and the J gene end by 0 bases; junction bases not matched to a gene: 14. Germline-derived CDR1 and CDR2 are SNHLY and FYNNEI. This CDR3 has 18 amino acids. CDR3 sequence: CASSYLSGTATSTDTQYF. For the CDR3, the DNA is TGTGCCAGCAGTTATCTTTCAGGGACAGCAACCAGCACAGATACGCAGTATTTT.

This clone has a handful of counts. The chain joins TRBV6-1 to TRBJ1-1; 7 bases are shared with TRBD1. Germline CDR1 is MNHNS and CDR2 is SASEGT. Unmatched junction bases numbered 5, after V lost 6 bases and J lost 1 base. The CDR3 runs 14 residues. CDR3 sequence reads: CASSRTGTNTEAFF. CDR3 sequence (DNA): TGTGCCAGCAGCCGGACAGGTACGAACACTGAAGCTTTCTTT.

The chain joins TRBV9 to TRBJ2-1; D is possibly TRBD1 (5 bases). The CDR3 loop spans 13 amino acids. The V end was cut by 3 bases, the J end by 5 bases, with 9 bases between. Germline lookup yields CDR1 SGDLS and CDR2 YYNGEE. Here the CDR3 DNA reads TGTGCCAGCAGCGCAGGGATGAACAATGAGCAGTTCTTC. Amino acid sequence: CASSAGMNNEQFF.

A few counts support this clone. The chain recombines TRBV19 with TRBJ2-1, with 10 nucleotides matching TRBD2. V shed 5 bases, J shed 9 bases, and the junction held 10 bases outside the gene matches. The germline V gene encodes CDR1 LNHDA and CDR2 SQIVND (reference sequence). This CDR3 has 15 residues. CDR3 amino acids: CASSPLAGAWGEQFF. CDR3 DNA: TGTGCCAGTAGTCCTCTAGCGGGGGCCTGGGGTGAGCAGTTCTTC.

The V gene is TRBV5-1, the J gene TRBJ2-7, with 10 nucleotides matching TRBD2. The germline V gene has CDR1 SGHRS and CDR2 YFSETQ. With V trimmed by 4 bases and J by 0 bases, 10 bases remained unmatched. The CDR3 is 17 amino acids. DNA for the CDR3: TGCGCCAGCAGCCATGGACTAGCGGCCGCGCCCTCCTACGAGCAGTACTTC. It encodes CASSHGLAAAPSYEQYF. The entire variable domain, with the rest obtained from reference TRBV5-1 and TRBJ2-7, is as follows: KAGVTQTPRYLIKTRGQQVTLSCSPISGHRSVSWYQQTPGQGLQFLFEYFSETQRNKGNFPGRFSGRQFSNSRSEMNVSTLELGDSALYLCASSHGLAAAPSYEQYFGPGTRLTVT.

This rearrangement joins TRBV7-2 to TRBJ2-7; TRBD1 agrees at 12 bases. The germline gives CDR1 SGHTA, CDR2 FQGNSA. V was clipped by 1 base and J by 6 bases; unmatched bases: 4. The CDR3 contains 15 residues. CDR3: CASSLGGQGAGEQYF. The CDR3 DNA reads TGTGCCAGCAGCTTAGGGGGACAGGGGGCGGGCGAGCAGTACTTC.

The J gene is TRBJ2-7, the V gene TRBV27, with D possibly TRBD2 on 5 matching bases. The ends were cut back, 3 bases at V and 5 bases at J, with 8 bases in the middle. The CDR3 contains 12 residues. Germline V gives CDR1 MNHEY, CDR2 SMNVEV (reference sequence). CDR3 sequence reads: CASSLRADEQYF. CDR3 nucleotide sequence: TGTGCCAGCAGTTTGAGGGCGGACGAGCAGTACTTC.

The chain joins TRBV5-4 to TRBJ1-1; D not certain. The CDR3 covers 12 residues. V was pared by 0 bases and J by 5 bases, with 5 bases between. CDR1 SGHNT and CDR2 YYREEE come from the germline V gene (reference sequence). CDR3 nucleotide sequence: TGTGCCAGCAGCTTGGGGAGTACTGAAGCTTTCTTT. It yields the protein CASSLGSTEAFF.